Shown below are 10 T cell receptor beta chains from a single sample sequenced in a study of neurological immune-mediated disorders. The sample's time point: longitudinal time-point 3. TCRdb re-analysed the 5' RACE reads in MiXCR, keeping a single row per CDR3 protein. The top ten clones hold around 10% of a sample with fewer than 50,000 distinct CDR3 sequences, less than 15% of them seen once. The sequenced material came from PBMCs. The receptors shown here come from a young man in good health.

CDR3 region: CASSPRQGGETQYF. The DNA of the CDR3 is TGTGCCAGCAGCCCCAGACAAGGGGGGGAGACCCAGTACTTC. The chain is built from TRBV9 and TRBJ2-5, with D possibly being TRBD1 or TRBD2 (6 bases each). Germline V gene lookup returns CDR1 SGDLS and CDR2 YYNGEE. The CDR3 loop spans 14 amino acids. The V end was cut by 4 bases, the J end by 5 bases, with 15 bases between.

Turning to this clonotype: A much larger clone differs by one base, so this may be a read error. J is TRBJ1-3 and V is TRBV12-3 or TRBV12-4, with unresolved D. V was trimmed by 10 bases and J by 4 bases, leaving 14 bases between them. The CDR3 is 13 amino acids. The CDR3 region is CAISPGRGNTIYF. DNA for the CDR3: TGTGCCATCAGCCCCGGAAGAGGAAACACCATATATTTT.

In this sample, this clonotype turned up many times. This chain links TRBV12-3 or TRBV12-4 with TRBJ1-5, with 9 nucleotides matching TRBD1. CDR3 length: 16 residues. The V and J ends lost 4 bases and 4 bases, in that order; junction bases with no gene match: 8. The CDR3: CASSSQGGQGNQPQHF. The CDR3 nucleotides read TGTGCCAGCAGTTCTCAGGGGGGACAGGGAAATCAGCCCCAGCATTTT.

Many counts were recorded for this clonotype. The J gene is TRBJ2-7, the V gene TRBV6-6; 9 nucleotides agree with TRBD2. The CDR3 has 15 residues. Germline trimming cut 7 bases from V and 2 bases from J; bases unmatched to any gene: 9. CDR1 is MNHNY and CDR2 is SVGAGI in the germline V gene (reference sequence). In nucleotides, the CDR3 is TGTGCCAGCAAAAAAACGGGGACTAGCCCCTACGAGCAGTACTTC. Its translation is CASKKTGTSPYEQYF.

The sample holds many counts of this clonotype. The junction shows a germline mismatch at one end, possibly a read error. J is TRBJ2-3 and V is TRBV29-1; no definite D call. Germline V gene sequence: CDR1 SQVTM, CDR2 ANQGSEA. The CDR3 totals 13 residues. The CDR3 spells CSVEGDILSTPPF. CDR3 in DNA: TGCAGCGTTGAAGGAGATATTTTGTCAACACCCCCTTTT.

This clonotype showed up many times. The chain is built from TRBV14 and TRBJ2-7, with TRBD1 as a possible D gene (6 bases). Germline values: CDR1 SGHDN, CDR2 FVKESK. CDR3 length: 15 residues. Trimming shortened V by 2 bases and J by 0 bases, and 11 bases separated the two germline ends. The CDR3 bases are TGTGCCAGCAGCCAACAGACAGGCGTCTCCTACGAGCAGTACTTC. This gives the protein CASSQQTGVSYEQYF.

This clonotype was found many times. J is TRBJ2-3 and V is TRBV7-2; D is uncertain. V dropped 5 bases and J dropped 0 bases, with 9 bases sitting between them. Germline V gives CDR1 SGHTA, CDR2 FQGNSA. This CDR3 is built from 14 residues. The CDR3 coding sequence is TGTGCCAGCAGCCCGATGGACAGCACAGATACGCAGTATTTT. This encodes CASSPMDSTDTQYF.

This clonotype was counted at least ten times. The gene calls are TRBV24-1 and TRBJ1-4; D gene ambiguous. The CDR3 sequence is 14 residues long. V lost 7 bases and J 0 bases, leaving 8 bases between the germline ends. CDR1 and CDR2 (germline): KGHDR, SFDVKD. The CDR3 spells CATSFEPTNEKLFF. In nucleotides, the CDR3 is TGTGCCACCAGCTTCGAACCAACTAATGAAAAACTGTTTTTT.

The V and J genes are TRBV7-9 and TRBJ1-2; D is possibly TRBD1 (5 bases). Germline CDR1 SEHNR, CDR2 FQNEAQ (reference sequence). V lost 3 bases to trimming and J lost 4 bases, with 12 bases between them. The CDR3 has 14 amino acids. CDR3: CASSFGADIYGYTF. Written as DNA, the CDR3 is TGTGCCAGCAGCTTCGGGGCAGACATCTATGGCTACACCTTC.

Note on this clonotype: It may be a read error: a sequence one base away is much more abundant. The chain employs TRBV5-1 and TRBJ2-6, with TRBD2 matching over 12 bases. The germline CDR1 and CDR2 sequences are SGHRS and YFSETQ. The CDR3 is 17 residues long. The CDR3 loop reads CASSWTSGDSGSNVLTF. In nucleotides, the CDR3 is TGCGCCAGCAGCTGGACTAGCGGGGACTCTGGGTCCAACGTCCTGACTTTC.